This entry lists 4 T cell receptor beta chains sequenced from one sample in a study of T cells in Graves' hyperthyroidism and ophthalmopathy. Amplification of TCR beta CDR3 regions used RNA as the template. The study used the HTBI primer set for a first-round RT-PCR of the TCR CDR3. Using its own MiXCR run on the multiplex PCR reads, TCRdb lists one record per CDR3 protein. The profile shows roughly 560,000 distinct CDR3 sequences, around 15% of them singletons. The sequenced sample was blood. Source of these receptors: a woman aged 40 to 55 with Graves' ophthalmopathy.

This clonotype came up many times. DNA for the CDR3: TGTGCCAGCAGTGTTCGACCGGACGGGGAGCAGTACTTC. This encodes CASSVRPDGEQYF. The rearrangement uses TRBV6-1 and TRBJ2-7, with unresolved D. The CDR3 consists of 13 residues. Germline-derived CDR1 and CDR2 are MNHNS and SASEGT. Trimming pared 4 bases from V and 7 bases from J, leaving 14 bases between.

This clonotype was observed many times. The genes are TRBV5-6 and TRBJ1-2, with 10 positions matching TRBD1. CDR1 is SGHDT and CDR2 is YYEEEE in the germline V gene. After removal of 4 bases from V and 4 bases from J, the junction contained 7 bases not matched to a gene. The CDR3 has 15 residues. The CDR3 sequence is CASSIRDRGLYGYTF. DNA for the CDR3: TGTGCCAGCAGCATACGGGACAGGGGCCTCTATGGCTACACCTTC.

The chain joins TRBV7-8 to TRBJ2-5; D is unresolved. There are 11 residues in the CDR3. Trimming removed 5 bases from V and 14 bases from J, with 15 bases in between. Germline CDR1 is SGHVS and CDR2 is FQNEAQ. In DNA, the CDR3 is TGTGCCAGCAGCCCCGACAAGGTACTCTACTTC. It codes for CASSPDKVLYF.

This clonotype occurred many times. The chain recombines TRBV10-3 with TRBJ2-7, with D possibly being TRBD1 (6 bases). V lost 6 bases and J lost 2, with 11 bases in between. This CDR3 is built from 13 residues. Per germline, CDR1 ENHRY and CDR2 SYGVKD. This chain's CDR3 is CAIRPRDTYEQYF. The CDR3 coding sequence is TGTGCCATCAGGCCCAGGGACACCTACGAGCAGTACTTC.